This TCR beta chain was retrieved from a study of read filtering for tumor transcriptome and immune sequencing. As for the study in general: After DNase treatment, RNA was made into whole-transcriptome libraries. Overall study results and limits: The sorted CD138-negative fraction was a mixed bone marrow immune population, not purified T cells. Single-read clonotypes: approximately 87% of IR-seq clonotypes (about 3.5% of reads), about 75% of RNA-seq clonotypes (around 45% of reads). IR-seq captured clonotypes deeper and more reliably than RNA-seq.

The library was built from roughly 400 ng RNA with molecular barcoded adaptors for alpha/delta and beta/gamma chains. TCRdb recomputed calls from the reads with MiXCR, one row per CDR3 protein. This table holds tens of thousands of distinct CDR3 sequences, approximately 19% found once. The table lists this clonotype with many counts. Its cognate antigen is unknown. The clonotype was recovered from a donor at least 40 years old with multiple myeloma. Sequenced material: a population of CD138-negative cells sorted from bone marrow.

The CDR3 sequence is CASSPGVGGYTF. The CDR3, as DNA: TGTGCCAGCAGTCCAGGGGTTGGCGGCTACACCTTC. The chain is built from TRBV28 and TRBJ1-2; D is perhaps TRBD1 (6 bases). The CDR3 spans 12 residues. Per germline, CDR1 MDHEN and CDR2 SYDVKM. The V end was cut by 5 bases, the J end by 8 bases, with 12 bases between.